One and the same sample provided the 19 T cell receptor beta chains below, sequenced in a study of metastatic and nonmetastatic thyroid tumors (dated by TCRdb to about 2020). No patient had received any treatment before thyroid surgery. Receptor amplification or capture employed PCR. Sequencer: Illumina HiSeq 4000. TCRdb's own reprocessing of the public reads used fastp at Q25 and MiXCR and kept productive beta chains. The sample has almost 85,000 clones on record, 9.5% to 15% of them singletons. Roughly 9.1% of the sample is taken by the ten largest. The sequenced sample was tumor tissue. The receptors come from a female donor with papillary thyroid cancer or a benign thyroid nodule (not recorded which). Some clones in this sample may be carry-over from other donors' samples.

A remark on this clone: The junction differs from germline at one of its ends, possibly a read error. The chain carries TRBV5-4 and TRBJ2-2; TRBD2 might be the D (5 bases). In germline, CDR1 is SGHNT, CDR2 YYREEE (reference sequence). The CDR3 runs 15 residues. The DNA of the CDR3 is TGTGCCAACAGCCCGCGCGGGCGAAACACCGGGGAGCTGTTTTTT. It specifies CANSPRGRNTGELFF. Supplemented by reference TRBV5-4 and TRBJ2-2, the full variable domain reads ETGVTQSPTHLIKTRGQQVTLRCSSQSGHNTVSWYQQALGQGPQFIFQYYREEENGRGNFPPRFSGLQFPNYSSELNVNALELDDSALYLCANSPRGRNTGELFFGEGSRLTVL.

This clone showed up many times. V gene TRBV6-1 combines with J gene TRBJ2-3, with D perhaps matching TRBD1 or TRBD2 (5 bases each). CDR3 size: 15 residues. Germline CDR1 MNHNS, CDR2 SASEGT. V shed 1 base and J shed 2 bases, with 10 bases lying between them. The CDR3 coding sequence is TGTGCCAGCAGTGAAGTTGTGGGGGTCACAGATACGCAGTATTTT. This gives the protein CASSEVVGVTDTQYF.

This clone came up many times. The chain has TRBV14 and TRBJ2-1, with no clear D. In germline, CDR1 is SGHDN, CDR2 FVKESK. The CDR3 loop spans 15 amino acids. V was trimmed by 1 base and J by 0 bases, leaving 7 bases between them. The CDR3 DNA sequence: TGTGCCAGCAGCCAAGCGGCTAGCTCCTACAATGAGCAGTTCTTC. Translation: CASSQAASSYNEQFF.

At least ten counts were recorded for this clone. The chain recombines TRBV12-3 or TRBV12-4 with TRBJ2-1; 9 bases agree with TRBD2. V shed 5 bases and J 7 bases; nucleotides not matched to a gene: 6. This CDR3 spans 14 amino acids. The CDR3 DNA reads as TGTGCCAGCAGTAAAGGACTAGCGAATAATGAGCAGTTCTTC. This codes for CASSKGLANNEQFF.

This clone has a count of ten or more. This chain connects TRBV5-1 to TRBJ1-1; D call uncertain. Germline CDR1 reads SGHRS; CDR2 reads YFSETQ. V lost 0 bases and J lost 5, with 11 bases in between. The CDR3 has 14 amino acids. CDR3 bases: TGCGCCAGCAGCTTGGAAACGGGCCGAACTGAAGCTTTCTTT. Translating it yields CASSLETGRTEAFF. Supplemented by reference TRBV5-1 and TRBJ1-1, the full variable domain reads KAGVTQTPRYLIKTRGQQVTLSCSPISGHRSVSWYQQTPGQGLQFLFEYFSETQRNKGNFPGRFSGRQFSNSRSEMNVSTLELGDSALYLCASSLETGRTEAFFGQGTRLTVV.

In regard to this clone: The junction shows a germline mismatch at one end, possibly a read error. This sequence joins TRBV12-3 or TRBV12-4 and TRBJ2-7, with a possible D match to TRBD1 (5 bases). The CDR3 is 15 amino acids. The CDR3 spells CASSLASGFPYGQYF. In nucleotides, the CDR3 is TGTGCCAGCAGCCTTGCCTCAGGGTTCCCCTACGGGCAGTACTTC.

This clone has a count of ten or more. Other DNA sequences within the sample encode an identical CDR3. The V gene is TRBV6-1, the J gene TRBJ1-4; no clear D gene. Trimming stripped 4 bases from V and 7 bases from J, with 10 bases between. Germline CDR1 MNHNS, CDR2 SASEGT. CDR3 length equals 13 residues. In DNA, the CDR3 is TGTGCCAGCAGTGTTCTCCGAGCTGAAAAACTGTTTTTT. It codes for CASSVLRAEKLFF.

Concerning this clone itself: Because the CDR3 is missing its conserved closing phenylalanine or tryptophan, this is likely a read error. The limits of the CDR3 on the DNA are not certain, so only TCRdb's listed CDR3 is given. The rearrangement links TRBV9 to TRBJ2-2; the table's D call of TRBD1 was not tested on the DNA. Including both end residues, the CDR3 is 8 amino acids long. Germline V gene data show CDR1 as SGDLS and CDR2 as YYNGEE. The CDR3 loop is CASSARTG.

This clone came up many times. V usage is TRBV3-1 and J usage is TRBJ2-7, with 12 bases lining up with TRBD2. The V gene's germline CDR1 is LGHDT and CDR2 YNNKEL (reference sequence). The CDR3 extends over 15 amino acids. The trim removed 2 bases at V and 3 bases at J, leaving 2 bases unmatched. The CDR3 DNA is TGTGCCAGCAGCCAACTAGCGGGAGGGGGCTACGAGCAGTACTTC. Protein sequence: CASSQLAGGGYEQYF.

Comment on this clone: A much larger clonotype is one base distant, so this may be a read error. Other nucleotide sequences in the sample specify the same CDR3. V is TRBV12-5 and J is TRBJ2-7; D is ambiguous. Germline V CDR1 and CDR2: LGHNT, FRNRAP. The CDR3 consists of 13 residues. CDR3 sequence: CASGRYNSYEQYF. Here the CDR3 DNA reads TGCGCTAGTGGCCGATATAACTCCTACGAGCAGTACTTC.

This clone has a count of ten or more. V usage is TRBV15 and J usage is TRBJ2-1; D remains ambiguous. Looked up from germline, CDR1 is LNHNV and CDR2 is YYDKDF (reference sequence). This CDR3 spans 13 amino acids. Deletions cut 4 bases from V and 8 bases from J, with 12 bases between. CDR3 in DNA: TGTGCCACCAGCACCCGCAGAGCCGATGAGCAGTTCTTC. Amino acids: CATSTRRADEQFF. The variable domain in full, with the rest retrieved from reference TRBV15 and TRBJ2-1, is DAMVIQNPRYQVTQFGKPVTLSCSQTLNHNVMYWYQQKSSQAPKLLFHYYDKDFNNEADTPDNFQSRRPNTSFCFLDIRSPGLGDTAMYLCATSTRRADEQFFGPGTRLTVL.

This clone was seen repeatedly, ten times or more. The J gene is TRBJ2-7, the V gene TRBV6-2 or TRBV6-3, with unresolved D. V shed 6 bases and J shed 0 bases, with 12 bases lying between them. CDR1 is MNHEY, CDR2 SVGEGT, per germline. The CDR3 is made up of 14 amino acids. CDR3 residues: CASRHFRFSYEQYF. The CDR3 DNA is TGTGCCAGCAGACATTTTCGTTTCTCCTACGAGCAGTACTTC.

This clone was picked up many times. This sequence joins TRBV5-1 and TRBJ1-1; TRBD1 is a possible D gene (6 bases). V was trimmed by 5 bases and J by 6 bases, leaving 14 bases between them. Looked up from germline, CDR1 is SGHRS and CDR2 is YFSETQ. This CDR3 is 13 amino acids long. The CDR3 sequence: CASRRAPGAEAFF. As DNA, the CDR3 is TGCGCCAGCAGAAGGGCCCCAGGGGCTGAAGCTTTCTTT.

This clone was seen ten or more times. The chain combines TRBV2 with TRBJ2-5; D may be TRBD1 (6 bases). CDR1 is SNHLY, CDR2 FYNNEI, per germline. CDR3 length: 15 amino acids. Trimming stripped 6 bases from V and 2 bases from J, with 16 bases between. This CDR3 is CASRLPPGQQETQYF. In nucleotides, the CDR3 is TGTGCCAGCAGGCTACCCCCAGGACAGCAAGAGACCCAGTACTTC. Full variable domain (rest looked up from reference TRBV2 and TRBJ2-5): EPEVTQTPSHQVTQMGQEVILRCVPISNHLYFYWYRQILGQKVEFLVSFYNNEISEKSEIFDDQFSVERPDGSNFTLKIRSTKLEDSAMYFCASRLPPGQQETQYFGPGTRLLVL.

This chain joins TRBV18 and TRBJ1-2; TRBD1 matches 8 bases. The V segment lost 6 bases and the J segment 6 bases; nucleotides outside the gene matches: 3. CDR1 is KGHSH, CDR2 LQKENI, per germline. This CDR3 spans 12 amino acids. The CDR3 DNA reads as TGTGCCAGCTCCGGGACAGGCGATGGCTACACCTTC. Translating it yields CASSGTGDGYTF.

This clone has ten or more counts. V is TRBV4-1 and J is TRBJ2-1; D is perhaps TRBD1 (6 bases). The ends were cut back, 0 bases at V and 2 bases at J, with 14 bases in the middle. Germline CDR1 reads MGHRA; CDR2 reads YSYEKL. This CDR3 comprises 17 residues. CDR3 protein: CASSQELGRGAYNEQFF. CDR3 DNA sequence: TGCGCCAGCAGCCAAGAGTTGGGCAGGGGTGCCTACAATGAGCAGTTCTTC.

This clone occurred many times. The chain couples TRBV27 to TRBJ2-1; D is undetermined. Trimming removed 2 bases from V and 4 bases from J, with 6 bases in between. The CDR3 is 13 amino acids. Per germline, CDR1 MNHEY and CDR2 SMNVEV (reference sequence). CDR3 sequence (DNA): TGTGCCAGCAGTTTAAGAGGATACAATGAGCAGTTCTTC. It translates to CASSLRGYNEQFF.

This clone was counted at least ten times. This chain links TRBV7-2 with TRBJ2-1, with TRBD2 matching over 10 bases. The germline V gene encodes CDR1 SGHTA and CDR2 FQGNSA. The junction had 11 bases not matched to a gene; V was cut back by 10 bases and J by 8 bases. This CDR3 comprises 14 residues. CDR3 DNA sequence: TGTGCCATCCAGGCTAGCGGGAGTCGCGATGAGCAGTTCTTC. Translation gives CAIQASGSRDEQFF.

The sample holds a few counts of this clone. One junction end disagrees with the germline gene, perhaps due to a read error. The CDR3 region is CASGESFYGYTF. CDR3 bases: TGTGCCAGCGGTGAATCCTTCTATGGCTACACCTTC. The gene calls are TRBV2 and TRBJ1-2; D unresolved. The V gene's germline CDR1 is SNHLY and CDR2 FYNNEI. The CDR3 consists of 12 residues.